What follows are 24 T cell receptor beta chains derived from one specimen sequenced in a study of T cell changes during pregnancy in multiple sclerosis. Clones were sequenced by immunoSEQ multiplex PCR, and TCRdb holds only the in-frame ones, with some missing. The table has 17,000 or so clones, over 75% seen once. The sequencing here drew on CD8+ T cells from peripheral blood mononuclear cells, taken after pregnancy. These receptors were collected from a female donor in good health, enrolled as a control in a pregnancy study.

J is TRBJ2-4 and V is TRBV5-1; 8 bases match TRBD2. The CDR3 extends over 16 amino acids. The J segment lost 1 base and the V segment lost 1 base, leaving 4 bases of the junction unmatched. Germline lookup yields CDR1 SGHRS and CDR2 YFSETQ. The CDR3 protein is CASSLRIAGAKNIQYF. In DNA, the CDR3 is TGCGCCAGCAGCTTGCGGATAGCGGGGGCCAAAAACATTCAGTACTTC.

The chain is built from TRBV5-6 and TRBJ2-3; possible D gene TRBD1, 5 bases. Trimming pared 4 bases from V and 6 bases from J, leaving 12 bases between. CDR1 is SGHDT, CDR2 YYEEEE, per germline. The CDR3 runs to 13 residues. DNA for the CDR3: TGTGCCAGCAGCCCCGAGAACAGGGATACGCAGTATTTT. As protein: CASSPENRDTQYF.

The CDR3 loop reads CASSSTSDSYNEQFF. CDR3 DNA: TGTGCCAGCAGCTCAACTAGCGACTCCTACAATGAGCAGTTCTTC. The chain couples TRBV7-9 to TRBJ2-1; 7 bases align to TRBD2. Per germline, CDR1 SEHNR and CDR2 FQNEAQ (reference sequence). The CDR3 is 15 residues long. V lost 4 bases and J lost 0; bases outside the gene matches: 3.

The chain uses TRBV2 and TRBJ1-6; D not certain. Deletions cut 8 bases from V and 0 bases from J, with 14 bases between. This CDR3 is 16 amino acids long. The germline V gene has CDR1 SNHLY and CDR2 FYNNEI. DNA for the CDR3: TGTGCCAGCCAACCCCGCAGGCGCTCCTATAATTCACCCCTCCACTTT. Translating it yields CASQPRRRSYNSPLHF.

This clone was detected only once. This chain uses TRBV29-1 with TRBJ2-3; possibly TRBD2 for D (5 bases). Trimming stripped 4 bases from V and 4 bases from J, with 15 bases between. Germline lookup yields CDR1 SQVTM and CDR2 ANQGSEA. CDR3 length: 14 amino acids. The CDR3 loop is CSVVWYLRADTQYF. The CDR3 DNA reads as TGCAGCGTTGTTTGGTATTTGAGGGCAGATACGCAGTATTTT.

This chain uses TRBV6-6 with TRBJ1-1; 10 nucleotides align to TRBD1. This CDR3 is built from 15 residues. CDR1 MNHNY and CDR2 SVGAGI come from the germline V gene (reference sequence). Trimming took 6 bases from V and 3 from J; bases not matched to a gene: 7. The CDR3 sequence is CASRWTGGRDTEAFF. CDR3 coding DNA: TGTGCCAGCAGGTGGACAGGGGGAAGGGACACTGAAGCTTTCTTT.

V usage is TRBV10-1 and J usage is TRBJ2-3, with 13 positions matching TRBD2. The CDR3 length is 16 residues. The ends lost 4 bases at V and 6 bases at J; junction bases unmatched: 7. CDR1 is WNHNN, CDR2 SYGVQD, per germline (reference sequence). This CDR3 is CASSGGLAGPRDTQYF. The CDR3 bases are TGCGCCAGCAGTGGGGGACTAGCGGGGCCCAGGGATACGCAGTATTTT.

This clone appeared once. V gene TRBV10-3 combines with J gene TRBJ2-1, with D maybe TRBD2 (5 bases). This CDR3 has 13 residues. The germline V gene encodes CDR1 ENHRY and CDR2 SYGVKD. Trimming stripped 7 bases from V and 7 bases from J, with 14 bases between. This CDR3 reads CAITGPRVNEQFF. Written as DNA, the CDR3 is TGTGCCATCACCGGCCCGCGGGTTAATGAGCAGTTCTTC.

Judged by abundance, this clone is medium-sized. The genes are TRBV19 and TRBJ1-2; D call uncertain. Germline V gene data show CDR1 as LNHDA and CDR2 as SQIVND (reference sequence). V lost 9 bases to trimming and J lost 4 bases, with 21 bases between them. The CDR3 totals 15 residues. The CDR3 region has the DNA TGTGCCAGCAGACCGCATCTAAGCGGGAGCTATGGCTACACCTTC. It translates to CASRPHLSGSYGYTF.

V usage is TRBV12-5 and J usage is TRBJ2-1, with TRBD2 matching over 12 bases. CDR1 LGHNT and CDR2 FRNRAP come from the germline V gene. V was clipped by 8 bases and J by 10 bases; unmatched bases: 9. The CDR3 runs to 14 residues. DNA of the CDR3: TGTGCTAGTCTCCATACTAGCGGGGGGCCCGAGCAGTTCTTC. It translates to CASLHTSGGPEQFF. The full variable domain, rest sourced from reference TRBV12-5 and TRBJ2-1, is DARVTQTPRHKVTEMGQEVTMRCQPILGHNTVFWYRQTMMQGLELLAYFRNRAPLDDSGMPKDRFSAEMPDATLATLKIQPSEPRDSAVYFCASLHTSGGPEQFFGPGTRLTVL.

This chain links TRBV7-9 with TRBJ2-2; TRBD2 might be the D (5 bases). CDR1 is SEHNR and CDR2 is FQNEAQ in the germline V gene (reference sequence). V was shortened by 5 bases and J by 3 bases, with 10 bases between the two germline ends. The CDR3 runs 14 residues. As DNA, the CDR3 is TGTGCCAGCAGCCGGACTTCCGACACCGGGGAGCTGTTTTTT. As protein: CASSRTSDTGELFF.

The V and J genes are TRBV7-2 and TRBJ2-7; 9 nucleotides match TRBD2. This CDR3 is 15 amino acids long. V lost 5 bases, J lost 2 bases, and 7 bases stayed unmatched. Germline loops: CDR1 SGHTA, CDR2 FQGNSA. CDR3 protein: CASSLGSGGPYEQYF. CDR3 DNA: TGTGCCAGCAGCCTTGGGAGCGGGGGGCCCTACGAGCAGTACTTC.

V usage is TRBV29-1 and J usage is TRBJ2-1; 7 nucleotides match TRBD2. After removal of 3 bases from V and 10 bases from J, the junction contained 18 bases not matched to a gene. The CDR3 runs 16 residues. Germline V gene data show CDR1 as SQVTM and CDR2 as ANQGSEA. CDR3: CSVERGTGLPTSEQFF. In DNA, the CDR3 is TGCAGCGTTGAGAGGGGTACGGGACTACCCACCTCGGAGCAGTTCTTC.

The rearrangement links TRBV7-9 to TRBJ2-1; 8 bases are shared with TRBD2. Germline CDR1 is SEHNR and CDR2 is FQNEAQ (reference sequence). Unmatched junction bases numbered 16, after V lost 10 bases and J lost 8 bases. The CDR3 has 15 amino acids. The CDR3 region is CAIHLTGGASYEQFF. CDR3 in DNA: TGTGCCATCCACTTGACCGGGGGGGCCAGTTATGAGCAGTTCTTC.

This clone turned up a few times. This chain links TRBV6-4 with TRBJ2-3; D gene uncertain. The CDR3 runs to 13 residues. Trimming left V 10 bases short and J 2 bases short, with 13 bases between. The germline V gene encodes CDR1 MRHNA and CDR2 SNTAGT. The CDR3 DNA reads TGTGCCATCGCTGAGAGCTCCACAGATACGCAGTATTTT. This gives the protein CAIAESSTDTQYF.

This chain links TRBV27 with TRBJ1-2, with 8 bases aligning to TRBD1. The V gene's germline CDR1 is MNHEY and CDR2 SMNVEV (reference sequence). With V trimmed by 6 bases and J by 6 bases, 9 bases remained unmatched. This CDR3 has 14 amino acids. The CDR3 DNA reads TGTGCCAGCAGGACTGGTGGACAGGGTAATGGCTACACCTTC. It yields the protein CASRTGGQGNGYTF.

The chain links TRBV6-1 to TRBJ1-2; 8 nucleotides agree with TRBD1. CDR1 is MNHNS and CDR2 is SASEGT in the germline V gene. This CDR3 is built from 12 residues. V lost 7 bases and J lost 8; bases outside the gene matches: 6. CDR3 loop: CASTDRGGGYTF. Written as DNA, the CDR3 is TGTGCCAGCACCGACAGGGGAGGCGGCTACACCTTC.

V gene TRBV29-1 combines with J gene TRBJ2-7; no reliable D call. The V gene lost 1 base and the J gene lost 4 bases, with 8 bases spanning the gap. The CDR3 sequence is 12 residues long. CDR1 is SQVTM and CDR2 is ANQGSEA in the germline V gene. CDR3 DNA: TGCAGCGTTGAAGGTGCCGAGTACGAGCAGTACTTC. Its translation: CSVEGAEYEQYF.

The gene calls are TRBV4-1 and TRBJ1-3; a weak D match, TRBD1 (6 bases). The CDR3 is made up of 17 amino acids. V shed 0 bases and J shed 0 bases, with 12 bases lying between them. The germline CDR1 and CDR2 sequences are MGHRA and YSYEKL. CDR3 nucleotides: TGCGCCAGCAGCCAAGATACAACAGGGACCTCTGGAAACACCATATATTTT. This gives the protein CASSQDTTGTSGNTIYF.

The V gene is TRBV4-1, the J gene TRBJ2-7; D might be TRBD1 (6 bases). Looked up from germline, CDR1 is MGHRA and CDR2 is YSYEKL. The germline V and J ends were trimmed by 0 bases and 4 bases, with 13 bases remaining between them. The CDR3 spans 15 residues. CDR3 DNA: TGCGCCAGCAGCCAAGAACAGGGTAATTGGTACGAGCAGTACTTC. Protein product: CASSQEQGNWYEQYF.

CDR3 sequence reads: CASSLGLAGPTYNEQFF. The CDR3 nucleotides read TGCGCCAGCAGCTTGGGGCTAGCGGGGCCTACTTACAATGAGCAGTTCTTC. The chain employs TRBV5-1 and TRBJ2-1, with 9 bases matching TRBD2. Germline V gives CDR1 SGHRS, CDR2 YFSETQ. V shed 0 bases and J 4 bases; nucleotides not matched to a gene: 8. The CDR3 runs to 17 residues.

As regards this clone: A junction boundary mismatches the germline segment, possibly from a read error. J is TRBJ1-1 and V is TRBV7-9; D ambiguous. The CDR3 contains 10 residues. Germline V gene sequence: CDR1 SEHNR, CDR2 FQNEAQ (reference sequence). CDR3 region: CASSIVGPSF. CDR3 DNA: TGTGCCAGCAGTATAGTCGGTCCCTCTTTT. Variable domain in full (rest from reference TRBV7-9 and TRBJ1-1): DTGVSQNPRHKITKRGQNVTFRCDPISEHNRLYWYRQTLGQGPEFLTYFQNEAQLEKSRLLSDRFSAERPKGSFSTLEIQRTEQGDSAMYLCASSIVGPSFGQGTRLTVV.

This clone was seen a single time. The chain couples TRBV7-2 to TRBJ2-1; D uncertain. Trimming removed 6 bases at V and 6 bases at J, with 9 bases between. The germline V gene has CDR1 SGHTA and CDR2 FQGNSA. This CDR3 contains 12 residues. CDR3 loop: CASSYTSNEQFF. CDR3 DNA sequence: TGTGCCAGCAGTTATACTTCCAATGAGCAGTTCTTC. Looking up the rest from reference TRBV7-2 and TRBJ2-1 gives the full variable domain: GAGVSQSPSNKVTEKGKDVELRCDPISGHTALYWYRQSLGQGLEFLIYFQGNSAPDKSGLPSDRFSAERTGGSVSTLTIQRTQQEDSAVYLCASSYTSNEQFFGPGTRLTVL.

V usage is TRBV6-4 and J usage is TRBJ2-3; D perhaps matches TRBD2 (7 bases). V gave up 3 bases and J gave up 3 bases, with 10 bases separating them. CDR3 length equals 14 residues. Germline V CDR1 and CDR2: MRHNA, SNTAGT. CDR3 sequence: CASSEGGGTDTQYF. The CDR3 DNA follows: TGTGCCAGCAGTGAAGGGGGAGGGACAGATACGCAGTATTTT.